The next 13 T cell receptor beta chains were all read from a single sample in a study of cytotoxic CD8 clonotypes in ibrutinib-treated CLL. Using immunoSEQ multiplex PCR, the repertoire was profiled, and TCRdb retains in-frame clones only, with some absent. The sample includes around 77,000 clones, more than 75% of them seen just once. The sample in question was PBMCs, obtained at disease progression, from a patient treated with ibrutinib. Receptors originate from a human donor with chronic lymphocytic leukemia.

The chain joins TRBV4-2 to TRBJ2-7; D gene uncertain. The V and J ends lost 0 bases and 7 bases respectively, with 19 bases between them. CDR3 size: 16 residues. CDR1 is LGHNA, CDR2 YNFKEQ, per germline. In DNA form, the CDR3 reads TGTGCCAGCAGCCAAGATCGGCGACTGGGCGTGAGGGAGCAGTACTTC. Protein sequence: CASSQDRRLGVREQYF.

This clone was observed a handful of times. The V call is TRBV28, the J call TRBJ1-2; D call uncertain. This CDR3 is 13 amino acids long. Germline V gene lookup returns CDR1 MDHEN and CDR2 SYDVKM. Trimming stripped 5 bases from V and 4 bases from J, with 11 bases between. CDR3 protein: CASSLGPSYGYTF. The CDR3, as DNA: TGTGCCAGCAGTCTAGGACCGAGCTATGGCTACACCTTC.

The chain is built from TRBV27 and TRBJ2-2; TRBD2 agrees at 11 bases. Germline assignment: CDR1 MNHEY and CDR2 SMNVEV (reference sequence). With V trimmed by 5 bases and J by 3 bases, 14 bases remained unmatched. CDR3 size: 19 residues. The DNA of the CDR3 is TGTGCCAGCAGTGCCCGGAGACTAGCGGGGAGACGGGACACCGGGGAGCTGTTTTTT. Encoded protein: CASSARRLAGRRDTGELFF.

This clone was observed once. This rearrangement joins TRBV30 to TRBJ1-6; TRBD1 might be the D (6 bases). Trimming removed 3 bases at V and 0 bases at J, with 12 bases between. The CDR3 has 16 amino acids. Germline V lookup: CDR1 GTSNPN, CDR2 SVGIG (reference sequence). The CDR3 bases are TGTGCCTGGAGACAGGGTAGTAACTCCTATAATTCACCCCTCCACTTT. This encodes CAWRQGSNSYNSPLHF.

The J gene is TRBJ2-7, the V gene TRBV2; 8 nucleotides match TRBD1. Germline CDR1 reads SNHLY; CDR2 reads FYNNEI. V was clipped by 0 bases and J by 7 bases; unmatched bases: 5. The CDR3 loop spans 14 amino acids. CDR3 sequence (DNA): TGTGCCAGCAGTGAAGCCCCAGGGGGCCGGGAGCAGTACTTC. Protein product: CASSEAPGGREQYF.

The V call is TRBV5-4, the J call TRBJ2-2; 9 positions match TRBD1. The CDR3 is made up of 15 amino acids. In germline, CDR1 is SGHNT, CDR2 YYREEE (reference sequence). V lost 3 bases and J lost 4; bases outside the gene matches: 4. CDR3 sequence reads: CASSSLQGATGELFF. CDR3 nucleotide sequence: TGTGCCAGCAGCTCGCTACAGGGGGCCACCGGGGAGCTGTTTTTT.

The J gene is TRBJ1-5, the V gene TRBV7-8; D gene uncertain. Trimming left V 2 bases short and J 0 bases short, with 11 bases between. The CDR3 sequence is 16 residues long. The germline CDR1 and CDR2 sequences are SGHVS and FQNEAQ. The CDR3 spells CASSLRGFVSNQPQHF. In nucleotides, the CDR3 is TGTGCCAGCAGCTTACGAGGGTTCGTTAGCAATCAGCCCCAGCATTTT.

The CDR3 reads CASSSYRGTNEKLFF. For the CDR3, the DNA is TGTGCCAGCAGTTCCTACAGGGGAACTAATGAAAAACTGTTTTTT. The chain recombines TRBV27 with TRBJ1-4; 7 bases fit TRBD1. V was pared by 4 bases and J by 1 base, with 3 bases of the junction left unmatched. Germline lookup yields CDR1 MNHEY and CDR2 SMNVEV (reference sequence). CDR3 length: 15 residues.

The gene calls are TRBV5-8 and TRBJ2-5, with D possibly being TRBD1 (6 bases). Germline CDR1 is SGHTS and CDR2 is YDEGEE. The length of the CDR3 is 15 residues. Trimming took off 0 bases at V and 2 bases at J, with 11 bases between the two ends. The CDR3 spells CASSLAQDRQETQYF. The CDR3 region has the DNA TGTGCCAGCAGCTTGGCCCAGGACAGACAAGAGACCCAGTACTTC.

In its sample, this clone was seen a few times. The CDR3 bases are TGCGCCAGCGCAAACAGGGCATCCGGGGAGCTGTTTTTT. Protein: CASANRASGELFF. The genes are TRBV10-1 and TRBJ2-2, with TRBD1 as a possible D gene (6 bases). The CDR3 is 13 residues long. Between the trimmed V and J ends, which lost 8 bases and 6 bases, there was a span of 13 bases. Germline CDR1 and CDR2: WNHNN and SYGVQD (reference sequence).

The chain employs TRBV27 and TRBJ2-5, with D unclear. CDR1 is MNHEY, CDR2 SMNVEV, per germline (reference sequence). Trimming removed 0 bases at V and 2 bases at J, with 10 bases between. CDR3 length equals 15 residues. The CDR3 nucleotides are TGTGCCAGCAGTTTATCATCGAATGGACAAGAGACCCAGTACTTC. This translates into CASSLSSNGQETQYF.

The chain links TRBV6-6 to TRBJ2-7; possible D gene TRBD1, 6 bases. The CDR3 totals 14 residues. The V gene's germline CDR1 is MNHNY and CDR2 SVGAGI (reference sequence). Trimming cost V 1 base and J 2 bases, with 9 bases left between them. CDR3 sequence reads: CASSYLGAPYEQYF. DNA of the CDR3: TGTGCCAGCAGTTACTTGGGGGCCCCCTACGAGCAGTACTTC.

The chain joins TRBV27 to TRBJ2-3; 11 bases line up with TRBD2. J gave up 4 bases and V 6 bases, and 12 bases lay outside the gene matches. In germline, CDR1 is MNHEY, CDR2 SMNVEV (reference sequence). The CDR3 extends over 17 amino acids. The CDR3 here is CASRSVSRTSGPDTQYF. The CDR3 DNA sequence: TGTGCCAGCAGATCCGTATCCCGGACTAGCGGGCCAGATACGCAGTATTTT.